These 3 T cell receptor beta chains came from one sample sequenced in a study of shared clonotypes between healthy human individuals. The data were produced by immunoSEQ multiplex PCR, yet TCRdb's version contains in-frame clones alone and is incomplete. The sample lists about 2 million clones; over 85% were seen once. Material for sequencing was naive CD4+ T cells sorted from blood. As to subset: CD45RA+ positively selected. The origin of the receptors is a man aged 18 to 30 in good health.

The CDR3 nucleotides are TGTGCCAGCAGCTTAGCGGAAGGGAGAGAACTGTTTTTT. Translated: CASSLAEGRELFF. This chain connects TRBV7-9 to TRBJ1-4, with no clear D. CDR3 length equals 13 residues. Trimming removed 0 bases at V and 12 bases at J, with 11 bases between. Germline CDR1 SEHNR, CDR2 FQNEAQ (reference sequence).

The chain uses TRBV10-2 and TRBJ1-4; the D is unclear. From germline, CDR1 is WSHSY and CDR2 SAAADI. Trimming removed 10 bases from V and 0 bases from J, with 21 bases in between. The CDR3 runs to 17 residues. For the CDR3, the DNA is TGCGCCATTGTGATAGGTCCCCCCTGGGCAACTAATGAAAAACTGTTTTTT. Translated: CAIVIGPPWATNEKLFF.

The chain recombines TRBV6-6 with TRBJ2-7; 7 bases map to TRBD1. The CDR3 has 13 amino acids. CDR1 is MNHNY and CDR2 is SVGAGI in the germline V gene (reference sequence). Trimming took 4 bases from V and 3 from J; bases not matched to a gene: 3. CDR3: CASSSHRGYEQYF. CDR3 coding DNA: TGTGCCAGCAGTTCACACAGGGGCTACGAGCAGTACTTC.